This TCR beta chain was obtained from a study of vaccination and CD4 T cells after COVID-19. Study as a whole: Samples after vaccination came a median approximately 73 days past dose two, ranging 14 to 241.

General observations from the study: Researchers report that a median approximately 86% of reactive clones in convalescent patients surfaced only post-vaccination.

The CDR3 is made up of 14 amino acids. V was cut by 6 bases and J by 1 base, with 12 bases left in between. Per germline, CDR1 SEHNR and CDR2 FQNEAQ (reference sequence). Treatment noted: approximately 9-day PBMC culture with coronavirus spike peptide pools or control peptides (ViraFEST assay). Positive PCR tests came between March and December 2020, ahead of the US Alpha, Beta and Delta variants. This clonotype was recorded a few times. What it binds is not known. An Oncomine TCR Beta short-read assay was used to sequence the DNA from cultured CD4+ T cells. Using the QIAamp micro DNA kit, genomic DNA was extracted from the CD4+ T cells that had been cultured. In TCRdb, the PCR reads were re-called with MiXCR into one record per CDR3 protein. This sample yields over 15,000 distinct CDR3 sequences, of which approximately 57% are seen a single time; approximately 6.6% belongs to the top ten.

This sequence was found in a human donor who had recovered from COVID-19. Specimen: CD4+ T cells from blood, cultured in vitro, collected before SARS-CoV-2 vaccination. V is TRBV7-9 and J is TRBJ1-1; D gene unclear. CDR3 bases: TGTGCCAGCAGACTAGAAGGGTCGAACACTGAAGCTTTCTTT. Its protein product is CASRLEGSNTEAFF.